Sequencing of this TCR beta chain was carried out in a study of radiotherapy plus CTLA-4 blockade in lung cancer. Regarding the study as a whole: There was expansion of tumor-derived TCR clones in blood after radiotherapy plus ipilimumab.

Worth noting for this clone: Its antigen remains unknown.

Receiving focal radiation plus CTLA-4 blockade with ipilimumab were patients who had chemo-refractory metastatic non-small-cell lung cancer. The V gene's germline CDR1 is SEHNR and CDR2 FQNEAQ (reference sequence). The CDR3 has 14 residues. Trimming took 1 base from V and 8 from J; bases not matched to a gene: 7. TCRdb's copy holds only in-frame clones and misses some; the assay was immunoSEQ multiplex PCR. Of roughly 77,000 clones detected, around 74% appear once; the ten largest clones hold 9.5% to 10%. This specimen consisted of peripheral blood, obtained from a patient treated with radiotherapy plus ipilimumab. This sequence was found in a human donor with non-small cell lung cancer whose response to radiotherapy plus ipilimumab could not be evaluated. This sequence joins TRBV7-9 and TRBJ1-2, with 7 bases lining up with TRBD1. The CDR3 region has the DNA TGTGCCAGCAGCTTAGGAGGACAGGTCTGGGGCTACACCTTC. As protein: CASSLGGQVWGYTF.